The clone carrying this T cell receptor (beta chain) was picked up many times. What it binds is not known. Samples came from axillary lymph nodes draining the breast cancer. Per germline, CDR1 LNHDA and CDR2 SQIVND (reference sequence). CDR3 size: 15 residues. Trimming removed 4 bases at V and 0 bases at J, with 11 bases between. This entry comes from a study of breast tumors, draining lymph nodes, adjacent tissues. Study-wide points: Tumor repertoires ranked between lymph nodes and nontumor tissue in diversity, with V and J gene preferences. The data were judged consistent with most tumor T cells coming from lymph node and expanding in tumor. Luminal-like breast cancer showed significantly higher tumor–nontumor repertoire similarity than basal-like.

TCRdb analysed the multiplex PCR reads with MiXCR anew, one entry per CDR3 protein. The data hold about 110,000 distinct CDR3 sequences, with 30% observed a single time. The J gene is TRBJ2-3, the V gene TRBV19, with a weak D call TRBD1 (5 bases). This receptor was obtained from a female donor with breast cancer. Some clones in this sample may be carry-over from other donors' samples. Sequencing used axillary lymph node tissue. CDR3: CASSRTGVSTDTQYF. CDR3 nucleotides: TGTGCCAGTAGTAGAACAGGAGTTAGCACAGATACGCAGTATTTT. The full variable domain, completed using reference TRBV19 and TRBJ2-3, is DGGITQSPKYLFRKEGQNVTLSCEQNLNHDAMYWYRQDPGQGLRLIYYSQIVNDFQKGDIAEGYSVSREKKESFPLTVTSAQKNPTAFYLCASSRTGVSTDTQYFGPGTRLTVL.